The next 28 T cell receptor beta chains were all read from a single sample in a study of CD8+CD57+ T cells in acquired aplastic anemia (dated by TCRdb to 2016 to 2018). The listed sequencing device is Illumina HiSeq 2000. TCR beta VDJ combination and CDR3 sequence profiling used genomic DNA as the template. TCRdb redid the processing of the public reads, applying fastp at Q25 and MiXCR, and retained in-frame beta chains. All rows with the same CDR3 protein become a single entry with the most common DNA and genes. The sample table holds roughly 200,000 distinct CDR3 sequences, of which roughly 57% were seen once. The ten largest clones represent less than 30% of the sample. Sequenced material: sorted CD4+, CD8+, or CD8+CD57+ T cells (not recorded which) from PBMCs. All receptors derive from a human donor in good health.

V and J are TRBV5-6 and TRBJ1-2; D uncertain. This CDR3 has 12 residues. Per the germline V gene, CDR1 is SGHDT and CDR2 is YYEEEE. Trimming left V 2 bases short and J 6 bases short, with 8 bases between. Here the CDR3 DNA reads TGTGCCAGCAGCTTTTTTAATGATGGCTACACCTTC. It codes for CASSFFNDGYTF.

This clonotype was recorded many times. J is TRBJ2-7 and V is TRBV9; 7 nucleotides line up with TRBD2. The germline V gene has CDR1 SGDLS and CDR2 YYNGEE. V gave up 2 bases and J gave up 2 bases; unmatched junction bases: 7. The CDR3 is 15 amino acids. CDR3 loop: CASSVSGLGTYEQYF. DNA for the CDR3: TGTGCCAGCAGCGTTAGCGGGCTCGGTACCTACGAGCAGTACTTC. The full variable domain, rest sourced from reference TRBV9 and TRBJ2-7, is DSGVTQTPKHLITATGQRVTLRCSPRSGDLSVYWYQQSLDQGLQFLIQYYNGEERAKGNILERFSAQQFPDLHSELNLSSLELGDSALYFCASSVSGLGTYEQYFGPGTRLTVT.

The V and J genes are TRBV7-8 and TRBJ1-4; D is unclear. Looked up from germline, CDR1 is SGHVS and CDR2 is FQNEAQ. The CDR3 extends over 15 amino acids. V dropped 5 bases and J dropped 0 bases, with 10 bases sitting between them. The CDR3 DNA follows: TGTGCCAGCAGCCTTTACACCACAACTAATGAAAAACTGTTTTTT. Translated: CASSLYTTTNEKLFF.

This clonotype was picked up a small number of times. V gene TRBV10-3 combines with J gene TRBJ2-2; TRBD1 might be the D (5 bases). The CDR3 has 14 amino acids. Trimming took off 6 bases at V and 0 bases at J, with 8 bases between the two ends. Germline CDR1 ENHRY, CDR2 SYGVKD. The CDR3, as DNA: TGTGCCATCAGGGGGCAGGCGAACACCGGGGAGCTGTTTTTT. As protein: CAIRGQANTGELFF.

This clonotype was detected a few times. This chain connects TRBV27 to TRBJ2-1, with 8 bases identical to TRBD1. Germline V gives CDR1 MNHEY, CDR2 SMNVEV (reference sequence). Losses at the gene ends were 0 bases for V and 6 bases for J; bases not matched to a gene: 7. This CDR3 is 16 amino acids long. The CDR3 is CASSLSQGAPANEQFF. DNA of the CDR3: TGTGCCAGCAGTTTATCGCAGGGGGCCCCCGCCAATGAGCAGTTCTTC.

This clonotype was observed a few times. This chain connects TRBV15 to TRBJ1-6; D is undetermined. There are 15 residues in the CDR3. Trimming shortened V by 0 bases and J by 9 bases, and 12 bases separated the two germline ends. CDR1 is LNHNV, CDR2 YYDKDF, per germline (reference sequence). The CDR3, as DNA: TGTGCCACCAGCAGAGATAAAGGGTATGGTTCACCCCTCCACTTT. Protein: CATSRDKGYGSPLHF.

V gene TRBV12-3 or TRBV12-4 combines with J gene TRBJ2-7; 11 nucleotides match TRBD1. CDR3 length: 13 residues. V was clipped by 8 bases and J by 6 bases; unmatched bases: 6. The CDR3 is CASGTGTGGEQYF. For the CDR3, the DNA is TGTGCCAGCGGGACCGGGACAGGGGGCGAGCAGTACTTC.

In its sample, this clonotype was seen many times. The rearrangement joins TRBV13 to TRBJ1-1; D is uncertain. The CDR3 runs to 14 residues. Per the germline V gene, CDR1 is PRHDT and CDR2 is FYEKMQ (reference sequence). Trimming shortened V by 3 bases and J by 0 bases, and 8 bases separated the two germline ends. The DNA for the CDR3 is TGTGCCAGCAGCTTTACAGCCCTGAACACTGAAGCTTTCTTT. Translation: CASSFTALNTEAFF.

The chain is built from TRBV20-1 and TRBJ2-7; 8 bases map to TRBD2. This CDR3 is 14 amino acids long. In germline, CDR1 is DFQATT, CDR2 SNEGSKA (reference sequence). V dropped 4 bases and J dropped 5; count of bases not matched to a gene: 10. The CDR3 reads CSATPLAGDNEQYF. The CDR3, as DNA: TGCAGTGCTACCCCTCTAGCGGGCGACAACGAGCAGTACTTC.

This clonotype was seen ten or more times. The chain links TRBV5-5 to TRBJ1-1, with D unclear. This CDR3 contains 12 residues. Trimming cost V 0 bases and J 3 bases, with 3 bases left between them. CDR1 is SGHKS and CDR2 is YYEKEE in the germline V gene (reference sequence). CDR3 nucleotides: TGTGCCAGCAGCTTGGTAGACACTGAAGCTTTCTTT. Amino acids: CASSLVDTEAFF.

With respect to this clonotype: A much larger clone differs by one base, so this may be a read error. The chain has TRBV5-8 and TRBJ1-2; D is uncertain. V lost 10 bases, J lost 7 bases, and 17 bases lay in between. CDR3 length: 12 residues. In germline, CDR1 is SGHTS, CDR2 YDEGEE. The CDR3 DNA sequence: TGTGCCGACAAGGGCCCCCTCGGTGGCTACACCTTC. This sequence encodes CADKGPLGGYTF.

The chain couples TRBV7-3 to TRBJ1-5, with D uncertain. V was pared by 5 bases and J by 3 bases, with 8 bases between. Germline V gives CDR1 SGHTA, CDR2 FQGTGA. The CDR3 runs to 13 residues. The CDR3 protein is CASSSGPNQPQHF. The CDR3 DNA reads TGTGCCAGCAGCAGCGGGCCCAATCAGCCCCAGCATTTT.

The table lists this clonotype with a count of one. The chain recombines TRBV7-9 with TRBJ2-7; TRBD1 matches at 9 bases. The junction had 8 bases not matched to a gene; V was cut back by 7 bases and J by 1 base. The CDR3 has 15 amino acids. Germline CDR1 SEHNR, CDR2 FQNEAQ (reference sequence). The CDR3 loop is CASTPGQGGSYEQYF. In DNA form, the CDR3 reads TGTGCCAGCACCCCGGGACAGGGCGGATCCTACGAGCAGTACTTC.

This clonotype was found many times. The rearrangement joins TRBV11-1 to TRBJ1-1; D unclear. CDR3 length equals 15 residues. Deletions cut 1 base from V and 0 bases from J, with 9 bases between. The germline gives CDR1 SGHAT, CDR2 FQDESV (reference sequence). This CDR3 is CASSLDPEMNTEAFF. CDR3 nucleotides: TGTGCCAGCAGCTTAGACCCGGAGATGAACACTGAAGCTTTCTTT.

The V call is TRBV2, the J call TRBJ2-1, with 10 bases fitting TRBD2. Germline CDR1 is SNHLY and CDR2 is FYNNEI. The CDR3 extends over 14 amino acids. V was pared by 6 bases and J by 2 bases, with 1 base of the junction left unmatched. CDR3 region: CASSSGGAYNEQFF. CDR3 bases: TGTGCCAGCAGCAGCGGGGGGGCCTACAATGAGCAGTTCTTC.

There are many counts of this clonotype. This chain joins TRBV6-4 and TRBJ2-7, with 9 bases that match TRBD2. V lost 0 bases and J lost 2; bases outside the gene matches: 2. The germline gives CDR1 MRHNA, CDR2 SNTAGT. The CDR3 runs to 15 residues. The CDR3 protein is CASSDSPSGAYEQYF. CDR3 in DNA: TGTGCCAGCAGTGACTCGCCTAGCGGGGCCTACGAGCAGTACTTC.

This clonotype was seen more than once but under ten times. The chain couples TRBV20-1 to TRBJ2-1; 13 nucleotides align to TRBD2. Per germline, CDR1 DFQATT and CDR2 SNEGSKA (reference sequence). V lost 6 bases and J lost 7; bases outside the gene matches: 6. CDR3 length: 14 amino acids. CDR3 coding DNA: TGCAGTGCCCTGGGACTAGCGGGAAGGAATGAGCAGTTCTTC. Amino acid sequence: CSALGLAGRNEQFF.

This clonotype occurred many times. In nucleotides, the CDR3 is TGTGCCAGCAGCTCAGGTGGGCAAATGAACACTGAAGCTTTCTTT. It translates to CASSSGGQMNTEAFF. This chain links TRBV7-2 with TRBJ1-1; D remains ambiguous. CDR1 and CDR2 (germline): SGHTA, FQGNSA. There are 15 residues in the CDR3. With 4 bases removed from V and 0 bases from J, the gap between germline ends came to 12 bases.

The V call is TRBV29-1, the J call TRBJ2-3; possible D gene TRBD2, 6 bases. The CDR3 contains 13 residues. The V end lost 1 base, the J end lost 3 bases, and 8 bases lay between the germline ends. Per the germline V gene, CDR1 is SQVTM and CDR2 is ANQGSEA. DNA of the CDR3: TGCAGCGTTGAAGGACTAGTTACAGATACGCAGTATTTT. Amino acid sequence: CSVEGLVTDTQYF.

This clonotype was recorded at least ten times. J is TRBJ2-5 and V is TRBV13; 8 positions match TRBD2. The V segment lost 2 bases and the J segment 3 bases; nucleotides outside the gene matches: 2. The CDR3 sequence is 14 residues long. Germline V lookup: CDR1 PRHDT, CDR2 FYEKMQ (reference sequence). CDR3 in DNA: TGTGCCAGCAGCTTAAGGACTAGCAAAGAGACCCAGTACTTC. This encodes CASSLRTSKETQYF. The complete variable domain, with remaining parts taken from reference TRBV13 and TRBJ2-5, reads AAGVIQSPRHLIKEKRETATLKCYPIPRHDTVYWYQQGPGQDPQFLISFYEKMQSDKGSIPDRFSAQQFSDYHSELNMSSLELGDSALYFCASSLRTSKETQYFGPGTRLLVL.

This chain links TRBV20-1 with TRBJ2-7; tentatively, D is TRBD1 (6 bases). Germline loops: CDR1 DFQATT, CDR2 SNEGSKA (reference sequence). This CDR3 has 12 residues. Trimming removed 3 bases at V and 4 bases at J, with 10 bases between. For the CDR3, the DNA is TGCAGTGCTAGGGGTCAGGGGTACGAGCAGTACTTC. Translated: CSARGQGYEQYF.

This clonotype came up a few times. The chain is built from TRBV24-1 and TRBJ1-2, with D possibly matching TRBD1 (5 bases). The CDR3 consists of 15 residues. The ends were cut back, 5 bases at V and 8 bases at J, with 20 bases in the middle. Germline-derived CDR1 and CDR2 are KGHDR and SFDVKD. CDR3 residues: CATSGTRQTAGGYTF. The CDR3 nucleotides are TGTGCCACCAGTGGTACCAGACAGACTGCCGGGGGCTACACCTTC.

The V gene is TRBV12-3 or TRBV12-4, the J gene TRBJ2-5; D is perhaps TRBD1 (5 bases). This CDR3 has 14 residues. Trimming removed 9 bases at V and 4 bases at J, with 18 bases between. This chain's CDR3 is CASGAGRSGETQYF. CDR3 in DNA: TGTGCCAGTGGGGCAGGGCGGTCCGGAGAGACCCAGTACTTC.

The chain couples TRBV20-1 to TRBJ1-4; 8 bases match TRBD1. Germline lookup yields CDR1 DFQATT and CDR2 SNEGSKA (reference sequence). V lost 0 bases to trimming and J lost 7 bases; unmatched junction nucleotides: 10. The CDR3 sequence is 16 residues long. CDR3 sequence: CSARELAGQAIEKLFF. For the CDR3, the DNA is TGCAGTGCTAGAGAGCTAGCGGGACAGGCCATTGAAAAACTGTTTTTT.

This sequence joins TRBV24-1 and TRBJ2-7; 9 nucleotides line up with TRBD2. This CDR3 region has 13 residues. Germline trimming cut 5 bases from V and 6 bases from J; bases unmatched to any gene: 4. Germline-derived CDR1 and CDR2 are KGHDR and SFDVKD. CDR3 protein: CATSVKLAGEQYF. CDR3 nucleotides: TGTGCCACCAGTGTCAAACTAGCGGGCGAGCAGTACTTC.

At least ten counts were recorded for this clonotype. This chain connects TRBV12-3 or TRBV12-4 to TRBJ2-1; no clear D gene. The CDR3 runs to 15 residues. V lost 7 bases to trimming and J lost 2 bases, with 15 bases between them. The DNA of the CDR3 is TGTGCCAGCACCCTAGACGTAGAGACCTACAATGAGCAGTTCTTC. This codes for CASTLDVETYNEQFF.

This sequence joins TRBV2 and TRBJ2-7; D is possibly TRBD1 (7 bases). V lost 6 bases to trimming and J lost 6 bases, with 18 bases between them. CDR1 and CDR2 (germline): SNHLY, FYNNEI. This CDR3 region has 14 residues. The CDR3 spells CASRTRQGGSEQYF. CDR3 coding DNA: TGTGCCAGCAGGACGCGGCAGGGGGGTTCCGAGCAGTACTTC. The entire variable domain, with the rest obtained from reference TRBV2 and TRBJ2-7, is as follows: EPEVTQTPSHQVTQMGQEVILRCVPISNHLYFYWYRQILGQKVEFLVSFYNNEISEKSEIFDDQFSVERPDGSNFTLKIRSTKLEDSAMYFCASRTRQGGSEQYFGPGTRLTVT.

This clonotype was recorded at least ten times. The J gene is TRBJ1-1, the V gene TRBV4-2; perhaps TRBD1 as D (5 bases). Deletions cut 0 bases from V and 6 bases from J, with 14 bases between. CDR1 is LGHNA, CDR2 YNFKEQ, per germline. The CDR3 has 15 amino acids. Written as DNA, the CDR3 is TGTGCCAGCAGCCAAGATGTGGGGGGATTCTCTGAAGCTTTCTTT. Protein sequence: CASSQDVGGFSEAFF.